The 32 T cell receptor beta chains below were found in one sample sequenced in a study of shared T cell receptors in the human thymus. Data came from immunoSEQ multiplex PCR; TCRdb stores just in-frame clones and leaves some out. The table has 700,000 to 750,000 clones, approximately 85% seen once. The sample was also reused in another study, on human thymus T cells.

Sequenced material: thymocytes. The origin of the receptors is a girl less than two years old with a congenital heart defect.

The CDR3 region has the DNA TGTGCCAGCAGTGGGGCAAGTTTCGGCTCCTACAATGAGCAGTTCTTC. Its protein is CASSGASFGSYNEQFF. The chain employs TRBV25-1 and TRBJ2-1; D gene ambiguous. The CDR3 is made up of 16 amino acids. V lost 4 bases and J 0 bases, leaving 13 bases between the germline ends. Germline values: CDR1 MGHDK, CDR2 SYGVNS.

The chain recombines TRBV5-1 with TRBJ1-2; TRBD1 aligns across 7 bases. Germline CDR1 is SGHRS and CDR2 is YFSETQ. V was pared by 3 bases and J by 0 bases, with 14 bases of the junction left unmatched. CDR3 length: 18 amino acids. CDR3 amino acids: CASSCLRDSTSSNYGYTF. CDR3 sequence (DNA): TGCGCCAGCAGCTGCCTCAGGGACAGTACTTCCTCTAACTATGGCTACACCTTC.

CDR3 nucleotide sequence: TGTGCCACCAGCTCCCGTTTAGGCATAGCTCTTCGGCATTTT. Protein: CATSSRLGIALRHF. The V gene is TRBV15, the J gene TRBJ1-5, with no clear D. The CDR3 spans 14 residues. V was clipped by 5 bases and J by 15 bases, with 23 bases between them. Germline V lookup: CDR1 LNHNV, CDR2 YYDKDF (reference sequence).

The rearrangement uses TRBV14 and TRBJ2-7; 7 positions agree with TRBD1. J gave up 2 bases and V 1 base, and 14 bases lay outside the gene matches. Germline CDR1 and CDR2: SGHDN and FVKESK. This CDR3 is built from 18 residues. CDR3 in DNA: TGTGCCAGCAGCCAAGGGGCCGCGGTCGGGACAGTTACCTACGAGCAGTACTTC. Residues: CASSQGAAVGTVTYEQYF.

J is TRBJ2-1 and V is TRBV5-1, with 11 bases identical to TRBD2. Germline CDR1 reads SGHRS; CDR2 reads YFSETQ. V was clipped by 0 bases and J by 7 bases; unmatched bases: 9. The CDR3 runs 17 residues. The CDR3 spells CASSLAHLAGGLNEQFF. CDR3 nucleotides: TGCGCCAGCAGCTTGGCCCATCTAGCGGGGGGCCTTAATGAGCAGTTCTTC.

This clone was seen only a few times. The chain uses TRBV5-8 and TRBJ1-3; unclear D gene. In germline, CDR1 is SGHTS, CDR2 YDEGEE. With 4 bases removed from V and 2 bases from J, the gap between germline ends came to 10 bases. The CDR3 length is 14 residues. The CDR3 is CASSPPRAGNTIYF. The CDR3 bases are TGTGCCAGCAGCCCCCCACGGGCTGGAAACACCATATATTTT. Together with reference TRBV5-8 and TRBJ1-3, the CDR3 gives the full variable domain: EAGVTQSPTHLIKTRGQQATLRCSPISGHTSVYWYQQALGLGLQFLLWYDEGEERNRGNFPPRFSGRQFPNYSSELNVNALELEDSALYLCASSPPRAGNTIYFGEGSWLTVV.

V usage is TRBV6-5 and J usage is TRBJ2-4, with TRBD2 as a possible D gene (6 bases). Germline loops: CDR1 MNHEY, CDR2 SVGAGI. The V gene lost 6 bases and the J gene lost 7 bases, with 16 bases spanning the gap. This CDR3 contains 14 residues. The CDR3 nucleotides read TGTGCCAGCAGACCGACTAGGACGGTTAACATTCAGTACTTC. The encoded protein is CASRPTRTVNIQYF.

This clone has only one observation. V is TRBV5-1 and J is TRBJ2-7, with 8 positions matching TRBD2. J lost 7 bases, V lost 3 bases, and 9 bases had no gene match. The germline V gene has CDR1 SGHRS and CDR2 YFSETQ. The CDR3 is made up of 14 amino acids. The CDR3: CASSYWPGGREQYF. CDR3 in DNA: TGCGCCAGCAGCTACTGGCCGGGGGGGCGGGAGCAGTACTTC.

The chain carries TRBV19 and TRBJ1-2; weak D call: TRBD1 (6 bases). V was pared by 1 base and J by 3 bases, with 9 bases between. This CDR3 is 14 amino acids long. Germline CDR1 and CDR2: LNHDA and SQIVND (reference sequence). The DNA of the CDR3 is TGTGCCAGTAGTATAGGACAGGAGTACTATGGCTACACCTTC. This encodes CASSIGQEYYGYTF.

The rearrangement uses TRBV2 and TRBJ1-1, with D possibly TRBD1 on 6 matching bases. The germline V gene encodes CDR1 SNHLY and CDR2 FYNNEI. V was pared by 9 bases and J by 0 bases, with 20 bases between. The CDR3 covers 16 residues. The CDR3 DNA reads TGTGCCAGTCTCAACAGGGCTAAAGAGGTGAACACTGAAGCTTTCTTT. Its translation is CASLNRAKEVNTEAFF.

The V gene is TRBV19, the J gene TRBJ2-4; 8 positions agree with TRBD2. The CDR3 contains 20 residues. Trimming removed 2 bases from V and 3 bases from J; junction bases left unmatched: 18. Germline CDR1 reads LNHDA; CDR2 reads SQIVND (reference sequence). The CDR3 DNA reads TGTGCCAGTAGTATAAGACGGGAGATCGGGGGGGGTTTCGACAAAAACATTCAGTACTTC. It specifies CASSIRREIGGGFDKNIQYF.

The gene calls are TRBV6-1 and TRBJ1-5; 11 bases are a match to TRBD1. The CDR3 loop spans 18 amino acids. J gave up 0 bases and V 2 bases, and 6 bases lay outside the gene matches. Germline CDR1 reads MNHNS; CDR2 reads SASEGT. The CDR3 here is CASSEPGQGEYSNQPQHF. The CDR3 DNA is TGTGCCAGCAGTGAACCGGGACAGGGGGAGTATAGCAATCAGCCCCAGCATTTT.

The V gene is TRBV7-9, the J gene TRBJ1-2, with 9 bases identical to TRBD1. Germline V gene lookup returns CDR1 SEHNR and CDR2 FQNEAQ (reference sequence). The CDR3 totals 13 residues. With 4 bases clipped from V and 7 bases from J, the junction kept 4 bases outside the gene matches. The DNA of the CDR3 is TGTGCCAGCAGCTCCACAGGGGGCCGTGGCTACACCTTC. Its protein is CASSSTGGRGYTF.

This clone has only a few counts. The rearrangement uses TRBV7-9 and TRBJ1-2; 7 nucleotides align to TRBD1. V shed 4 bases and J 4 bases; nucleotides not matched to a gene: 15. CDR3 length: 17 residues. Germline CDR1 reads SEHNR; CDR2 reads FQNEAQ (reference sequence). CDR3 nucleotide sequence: TGTGCCAGCAGCTCAAGTCCGGGACAGAGCATCCCCTATGGCTACACCTTC. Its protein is CASSSSPGQSIPYGYTF.

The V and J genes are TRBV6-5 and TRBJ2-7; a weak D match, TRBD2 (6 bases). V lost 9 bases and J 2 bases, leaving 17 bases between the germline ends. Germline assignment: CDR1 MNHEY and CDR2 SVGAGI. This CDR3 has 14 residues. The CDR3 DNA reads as TGTGCCAGTTCCATCGAGGCTAGCGCCTACGAGCAGTACTTC. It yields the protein CASSIEASAYEQYF.

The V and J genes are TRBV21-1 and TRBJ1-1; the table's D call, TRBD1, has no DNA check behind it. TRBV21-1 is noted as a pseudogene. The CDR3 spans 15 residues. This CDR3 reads CASSNNRGENTEAFF. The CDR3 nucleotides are TGTGCCAGCAGCAATAACAGGGGGGAGAACACTGAAGCTTTCTTT.

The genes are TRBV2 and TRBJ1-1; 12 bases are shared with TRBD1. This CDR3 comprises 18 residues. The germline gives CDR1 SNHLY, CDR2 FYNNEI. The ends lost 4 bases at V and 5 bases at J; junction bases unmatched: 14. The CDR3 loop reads CASSGGQGAVVYGTEAFF. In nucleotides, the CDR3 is TGTGCCAGCAGTGGGGGACAGGGGGCCGTAGTGTATGGGACTGAAGCTTTCTTT.

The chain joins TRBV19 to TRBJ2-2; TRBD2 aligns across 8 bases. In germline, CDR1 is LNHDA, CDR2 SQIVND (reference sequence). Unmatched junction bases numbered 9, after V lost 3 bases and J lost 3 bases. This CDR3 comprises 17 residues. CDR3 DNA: TGTGCCAGTAGTATGTCACAGCGGGGGCCCGACACCGGGGAGCTGTTTTTT. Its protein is CASSMSQRGPDTGELFF.

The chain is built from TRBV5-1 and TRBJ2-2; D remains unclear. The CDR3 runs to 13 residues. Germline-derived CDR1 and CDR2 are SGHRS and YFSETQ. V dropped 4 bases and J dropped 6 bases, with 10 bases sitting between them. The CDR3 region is CASSPGEAGELFF. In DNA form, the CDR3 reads TGCGCCAGCAGCCCCGGCGAGGCCGGGGAGCTGTTTTTT.

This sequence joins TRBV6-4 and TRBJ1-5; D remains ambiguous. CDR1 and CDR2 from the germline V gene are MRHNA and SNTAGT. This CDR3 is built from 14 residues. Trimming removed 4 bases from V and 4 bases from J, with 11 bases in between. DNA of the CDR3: TGTGCCAGCAGTGGGTCGCCAGAAAATCAGCCCCAGCATTTT. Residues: CASSGSPENQPQHF.

CDR3 region: CASSHGGYNSPLHF. For the CDR3, the DNA is TGTGCCAGCAGTCATGGAGGGTATAATTCACCCCTCCACTTT. This chain uses TRBV6-6 with TRBJ1-6; the D is unclear. CDR3 size: 14 residues. Germline CDR1 MNHNY, CDR2 SVGAGI (reference sequence). Trimming stripped 5 bases from V and 4 bases from J, with 9 bases between.

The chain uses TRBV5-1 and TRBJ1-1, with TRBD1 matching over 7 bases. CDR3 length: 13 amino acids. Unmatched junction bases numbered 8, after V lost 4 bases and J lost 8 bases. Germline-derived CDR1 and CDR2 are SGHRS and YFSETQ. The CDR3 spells CASSRGPRGEAFF. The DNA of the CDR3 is TGCGCCAGCAGCCGTGGGCCCAGGGGGGAAGCTTTCTTT.

CDR3 sequence: CSGKGQLNTEAFF. In DNA, the CDR3 is TGCAGCGGAAAGGGACAGCTGAACACTGAAGCTTTCTTT. The chain uses TRBV29-1 and TRBJ1-1, with 7 bases matching TRBD1. The CDR3 spans 13 residues. With 7 bases clipped from V and 0 bases from J, the junction kept 5 bases outside the gene matches. Germline V gene sequence: CDR1 SQVTM, CDR2 ANQGSEA.

The CDR3, as DNA: TGTGCCAGCAGCTTTGACACCTCAGGGGGGTGCAATCAGCCCCAGCATTTT. It translates to CASSFDTSGGCNQPQHF. The chain links TRBV11-3 to TRBJ1-5, with 7 bases identical to TRBD1. CDR1 is SGHNT and CDR2 is YENEEA in the germline V gene. The CDR3 sequence is 17 residues long. After removal of 3 bases from V and 2 bases from J, the junction contained 10 bases not matched to a gene.

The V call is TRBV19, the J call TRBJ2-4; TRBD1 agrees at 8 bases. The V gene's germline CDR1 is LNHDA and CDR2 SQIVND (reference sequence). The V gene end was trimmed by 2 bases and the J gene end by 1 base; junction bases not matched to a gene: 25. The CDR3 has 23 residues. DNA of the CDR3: TGTGCCAGTAGTATATTTCGTTGGAGGGCGGCAGGGGGCGCCCTGGAGGCCAAAAACATTCAGTACTTC. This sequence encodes CASSIFRWRAAGGALEAKNIQYF.

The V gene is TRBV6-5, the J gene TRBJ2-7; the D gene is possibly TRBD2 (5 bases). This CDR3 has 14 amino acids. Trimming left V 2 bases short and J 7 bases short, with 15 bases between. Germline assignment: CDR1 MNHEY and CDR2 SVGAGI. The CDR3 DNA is TGTGCCAGCAGTTACCACCATGGACCGGGGGAGCAGTACTTC. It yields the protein CASSYHHGPGEQYF.

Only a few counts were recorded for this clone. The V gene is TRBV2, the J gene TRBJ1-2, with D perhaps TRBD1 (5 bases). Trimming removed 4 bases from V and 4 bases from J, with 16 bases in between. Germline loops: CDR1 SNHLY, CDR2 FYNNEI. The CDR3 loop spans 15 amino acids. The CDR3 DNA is TGTGCCAGCAGTGCGGGACTTCGGGGAGGCTATGGCTACACCTTC. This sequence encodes CASSAGLRGGYGYTF.

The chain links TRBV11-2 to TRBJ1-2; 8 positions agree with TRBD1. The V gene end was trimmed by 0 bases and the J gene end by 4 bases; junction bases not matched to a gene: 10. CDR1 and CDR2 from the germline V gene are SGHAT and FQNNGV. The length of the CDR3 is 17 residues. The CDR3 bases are TGTGCCAGCAGCTTAGATAGGACCAGGGGGCGCATCTATGGCTACACCTTC. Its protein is CASSLDRTRGRIYGYTF.

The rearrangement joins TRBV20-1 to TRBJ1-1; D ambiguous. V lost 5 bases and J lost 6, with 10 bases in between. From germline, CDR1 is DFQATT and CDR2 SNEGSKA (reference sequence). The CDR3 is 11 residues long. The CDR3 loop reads CSAARAAEAFF. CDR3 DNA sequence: TGCAGTGCTGCGCGGGCCGCTGAAGCTTTCTTT.

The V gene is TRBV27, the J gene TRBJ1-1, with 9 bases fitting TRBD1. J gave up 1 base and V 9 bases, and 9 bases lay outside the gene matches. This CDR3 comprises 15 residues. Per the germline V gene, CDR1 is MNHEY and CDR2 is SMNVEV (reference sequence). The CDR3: CASRPGQGSNTEAFF. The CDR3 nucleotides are TGTGCCAGTCGCCCGGGACAGGGCTCGAACACTGAAGCTTTCTTT.

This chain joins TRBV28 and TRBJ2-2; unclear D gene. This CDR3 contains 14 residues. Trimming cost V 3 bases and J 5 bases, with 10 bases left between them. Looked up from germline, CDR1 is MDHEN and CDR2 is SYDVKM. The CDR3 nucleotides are TGTGCCAGCAGTTTTTTCCTCCAGACCGGGGAGCTGTTTTTT. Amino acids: CASSFFLQTGELFF.

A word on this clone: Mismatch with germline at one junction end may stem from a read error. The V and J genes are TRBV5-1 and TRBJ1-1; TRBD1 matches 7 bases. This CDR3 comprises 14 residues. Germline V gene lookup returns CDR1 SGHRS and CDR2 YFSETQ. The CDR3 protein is CAGSGGQRNTEAFF. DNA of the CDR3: TGCGCCGGCAGCGGGGGACAGAGGAACACTGAAGCTTTCTTT.